A single sample is the source of the 25 T cell receptor beta chains below, sequenced in a study of T cells after yellow fever vaccination. TCRdb reprocessed the 5' RACE reads via MiXCR and lists one record per CDR3 protein. The data contain about 250,000 distinct CDR3 sequences, more than 3.5% of them seen just once; the ten biggest clones take up around 19%. The sequencing used PBMCs, collected 15 days after the yellow fever booster vaccination. These receptors were taken from a man younger than 30 who received the YFV17D yellow fever vaccine.

This clonotype appeared many times. The chain combines TRBV5-6 with TRBJ2-1; TRBD1 matches at 8 bases. V shed 4 bases, J shed 9 bases, and the junction held 9 bases outside the gene matches. The CDR3 has 14 residues. Germline CDR1 and CDR2: SGHDT and YYEEEE. The CDR3 loop reads CASSLDRVSSEQFF. DNA for the CDR3: TGTGCCAGCAGCCTGGACAGGGTGTCTAGTGAGCAGTTCTTC.

About this clonotype: This sequence may be a read error, since a much larger clone differs from it by one base. V usage is TRBV7-6 and J usage is TRBJ2-3; D unclear. This CDR3 spans 14 amino acids. Trimming left V 6 bases short and J 2 bases short, with 12 bases between. The germline gives CDR1 SGHVS, CDR2 FNYEAQ. The CDR3 reads CASRLGRTTDTQYF. The DNA for the CDR3 is TGTGCCAGCAGACTTGGACGTACCACAGATACGCAGTATTTT.

At least ten counts were recorded for this clonotype. The chain carries TRBV5-1 and TRBJ2-2; tentative D call: TRBD1 (5 bases). Germline V gives CDR1 SGHRS, CDR2 YFSETQ. V lost 0 bases, J lost 3 bases, and 12 bases lay in between. This CDR3 spans 16 amino acids. CDR3 sequence reads: CASSLVGAVDTGELFF. The CDR3 DNA follows: TGCGCCAGCAGCTTGGTAGGGGCCGTAGACACCGGGGAGCTGTTTTTT.

There are many counts of this clonotype. The genes are TRBV5-6 and TRBJ1-5; D gene ambiguous. V was shortened by 5 bases and J by 7 bases, with 10 bases between the two germline ends. Looked up from germline, CDR1 is SGHDT and CDR2 is YYEEEE. The CDR3 covers 12 residues. For the CDR3, the DNA is TGTGCCAGCAGTTTGATTAGGCAGCCCCAGCATTTT. Translated, it gives CASSLIRQPQHF.

This clonotype was seen repeatedly, ten times or more. The chain couples TRBV20-1 to TRBJ2-1; 8 nucleotides line up with TRBD2. Germline assignment: CDR1 DFQATT and CDR2 SNEGSKA (reference sequence). The J segment lost 8 bases and the V segment lost 6 bases, leaving 12 bases of the junction unmatched. The CDR3 consists of 14 residues. The CDR3 DNA reads TGCAGTGCGAACGGGGGGGGCCTGGAGCATGAGCAGTTCTTC. The encoded protein is CSANGGGLEHEQFF.

There are a few counts of this clonotype. The CDR3 loop is CASSSRETYSGANVLTF. Written as DNA, the CDR3 is TGTGCCAGCAGCTCGCGGGAGACATACTCTGGGGCCAACGTCCTGACTTTC. The chain recombines TRBV12-3 or TRBV12-4 with TRBJ2-6, with 7 bases fitting TRBD2. Germline trimming cut 6 bases from V and 0 bases from J; bases unmatched to any gene: 8. The CDR3 is 17 residues long.

In this sample, this clonotype turned up many times. The CDR3 DNA reads as TGTGCCAGCAGCTGGAGGGCCCTTGGACAGCCCCAGCATTTT. Protein product: CASSWRALGQPQHF. The rearrangement links TRBV7-3 to TRBJ1-5; no clear D. The V end was cut by 4 bases, the J end by 7 bases, with 14 bases between. The CDR3 has 14 residues. CDR1 and CDR2 from the germline V gene are SGHTA and FQGTGA.

At least ten counts were recorded for this clonotype. CDR3 in DNA: TGTGCCAGCAGTCCTCGGGACCTAGTTGAAAAACTGTTTTTT. Its translation is CASSPRDLVEKLFF. V and J are TRBV12-3 or TRBV12-4 and TRBJ1-4; D perhaps matches TRBD1 (5 bases). Deletions cut 5 bases from V and 7 bases from J, with 14 bases between. CDR3 length: 14 amino acids.

This clonotype was seen repeatedly, ten times or more. The rearrangement uses TRBV11-2 and TRBJ2-5; tentative D call: TRBD2 (6 bases). The length of the CDR3 is 14 residues. V gave up 5 bases and J gave up 2 bases, with 12 bases separating them. Germline V gives CDR1 SGHAT, CDR2 FQNNGV. The CDR3 DNA reads TGTGCCAGCAGCCCAGGGACTGAACAAGAGACCCAGTACTTC. Protein: CASSPGTEQETQYF.

This clonotype was seen at least ten times. CDR3 in DNA: TGCGCCAGCAGCTTAAACTTACAGGGGGCGCAGGGAAACACCATATATTTT. Its protein is CASSLNLQGAQGNTIYF. The rearrangement uses TRBV5-1 and TRBJ1-3; 9 nucleotides line up with TRBD1. The J segment lost 4 bases and the V segment lost 2 bases, leaving 10 bases of the junction unmatched. Looked up from germline, CDR1 is SGHRS and CDR2 is YFSETQ. CDR3 size: 17 residues.

This clonotype was recorded many times. The chain has TRBV6-2 or TRBV6-3 and TRBJ2-3; either TRBD1 or TRBD2 may fit D (6 bases each). Trimming took 2 bases from V and 4 from J, leaving 19 bases between them. This CDR3 is built from 17 residues. CDR1 and CDR2 (germline): MNHEY, SVGEGT. CDR3 sequence (DNA): TGTGCCAGCAGTTACGCGTCCGGTTGGGGGGCCTCAGATACGCAGTATTTT. Its protein product is CASSYASGWGASDTQYF.

This clonotype was seen many times. In nucleotides, the CDR3 is TGCAGCGCTCCATCGATGATCTCCCAAGAGACCCAGTACTTC. As protein: CSAPSMISQETQYF. The chain combines TRBV29-1 with TRBJ2-5; the D is unclear. In germline, CDR1 is SQVTM, CDR2 ANQGSEA. This CDR3 comprises 14 residues. Trimming removed 7 bases at V and 1 base at J, with 16 bases between.

This clonotype has a handful of counts. The chain joins TRBV7-2 to TRBJ1-2, with D possibly being TRBD1 (5 bases). CDR1 is SGHTA, CDR2 FQGNSA, per germline. The CDR3 length is 14 residues. The V end was cut by 5 bases, the J end by 2 bases, with 12 bases between. The CDR3 nucleotides are TGTGCCAGCAGCCCAGAGAGGGACAACTATGGCTACACCTTC. Amino acids: CASSPERDNYGYTF.

This clonotype was detected ten times or more. The chain has TRBV4-1 and TRBJ1-3; D gene uncertain. V was clipped by 0 bases and J by 4 bases, with 4 bases between them. Germline CDR1 is MGHRA and CDR2 is YSYEKL. This CDR3 is 13 amino acids long. CDR3 in DNA: TGCGCCAGCAGCCAAGAAGAAGGAAACACCATATATTTT. Translation gives CASSQEEGNTIYF.

Comment on this clonotype: A much larger clone lies one base from this, so it may be a read error. The rearrangement links TRBV5-1 to TRBJ1-1; 8 positions agree with TRBD1. This CDR3 comprises 14 residues. With 3 bases clipped from V and 1 base from J, the junction kept 2 bases outside the gene matches. Germline-derived CDR1 and CDR2 are SGHRS and YFSETQ. CDR3 residues: CASSSGQENTEAFF. The CDR3 DNA reads TGCGCCAGCAGCTCGGGACAGGAGAACACTGAAGCTTTCTTT. Together with reference TRBV5-1 and TRBJ1-1, the CDR3 gives the full variable domain: KAGVTQTPRYLIKTRGQQVTLSCSPISGHRSVSWYQQTPGQGLQFLFEYFSETQRNKGNFPGRFSGRQFSNSRSEMNVSTLELGDSALYLCASSSGQENTEAFFGQGTRLTVV.

This clonotype was counted only a few times. The chain has TRBV5-1 and TRBJ2-3; perhaps TRBD2 as D (6 bases). CDR3 length: 14 amino acids. Germline V CDR1 and CDR2: SGHRS, YFSETQ. The V end lost 4 bases, the J end lost 6 bases, and 15 bases lay between the germline ends. CDR3 sequence (DNA): TGCGCCAGCAGCCTCGGGACTCAGAGGGATACGCAGTATTTT. Its protein product is CASSLGTQRDTQYF.

This clonotype was picked up many times. The gene calls are TRBV20-1 and TRBJ2-2; D may be TRBD1 or TRBD2 (5 bases each). The CDR3 is 15 residues long. CDR1 DFQATT and CDR2 SNEGSKA come from the germline V gene (reference sequence). The V gene lost 1 base and the J gene lost 0 bases, with 9 bases spanning the gap. The CDR3 is CSARAGASNTGELFF. CDR3 nucleotides: TGCAGTGCTAGAGCCGGGGCATCGAACACCGGGGAGCTGTTTTTT.

This clonotype was found many times. The V gene is TRBV7-9, the J gene TRBJ2-5; tentatively, D is TRBD2 (5 bases). CDR1 is SEHNR, CDR2 FQNEAQ, per germline (reference sequence). V lost 3 bases to trimming and J lost 5 bases, with 16 bases between them. There are 15 residues in the CDR3. The CDR3 reads CASSFPRGLAETQYF. Here the CDR3 DNA reads TGTGCCAGCAGCTTCCCCCGGGGTCTAGCCGAGACCCAGTACTTC.

This clonotype was seen many times. This chain joins TRBV12-3 or TRBV12-4 and TRBJ1-5, with 8 bases identical to TRBD1. Trimming took 3 bases from V and 2 from J; bases not matched to a gene: 9. CDR3 size: 17 residues. The CDR3 spells CASSLEDRDRGNQPQHF. Written as DNA, the CDR3 is TGTGCCAGCAGTTTGGAGGACAGGGATAGGGGCAATCAGCCCCAGCATTTT.

Ten or more counts support this clonotype. This chain links TRBV28 with TRBJ2-5; D uncertain. The CDR3 runs to 11 residues. Per germline, CDR1 MDHEN and CDR2 SYDVKM. Trimming took off 6 bases at V and 2 bases at J, with 4 bases between the two ends. CDR3 sequence reads: CASRAQETQYF. The CDR3 DNA is TGTGCCAGCAGGGCTCAAGAGACCCAGTACTTC.

On this clonotype itself: A single base separates this from a much larger clone, so it may be a read error. This sequence joins TRBV7-2 and TRBJ1-1; D possibly corresponds to TRBD1 (6 bases). CDR3 size: 15 residues. Germline CDR1 SGHTA, CDR2 FQGNSA. The CDR3 coding sequence is TGTGCCAGCAGCCTCTCTACAGGGTTGAACACTGAAGCTTTATTT. This sequence encodes CASSLSTGLNTEALF.

This clonotype was seen at least ten times. The chain couples TRBV5-1 to TRBJ2-4, with 8 bases matching TRBD1. Germline V gene data show CDR1 as SGHRS and CDR2 as YFSETQ. After removal of 0 bases from V and 6 bases from J, the junction contained 8 bases not matched to a gene. The CDR3 runs 16 residues. This CDR3 is CASSLGTGGSRNIQYF. In nucleotides, the CDR3 is TGCGCCAGCAGCTTGGGCACAGGGGGTTCACGAAACATTCAGTACTTC.

This clonotype was observed many times. This chain uses TRBV6-2 or TRBV6-3 with TRBJ2-6; D gene uncertain. Germline CDR1 is MNHEY and CDR2 is SVGEGT. With 5 bases removed from V and 1 base from J, the gap between germline ends came to 6 bases. The CDR3 totals 14 residues. The CDR3 loop is CASSIWSGANVLTF. DNA for the CDR3: TGTGCCAGCAGTATTTGGTCTGGGGCCAACGTCCTGACTTTC.

This clonotype was seen ten or more times. This sequence joins TRBV7-2 and TRBJ1-3; tentative D call: TRBD1 (6 bases). CDR1 and CDR2 (germline): SGHTA, FQGNSA. The CDR3 is 15 residues long. Trimming removed 7 bases at V and 4 bases at J, with 17 bases between. The CDR3 nucleotides read TGTGCCAGCAACCTACTAGGGGGGCAGGGAAACACCATATATTTT. Encoded protein: CASNLLGGQGNTIYF.

This clonotype appeared many times. The chain employs TRBV12-3 or TRBV12-4 and TRBJ2-5; TRBD2 matches at 12 bases. With 5 bases clipped from V and 3 bases from J, the junction kept 4 bases outside the gene matches. CDR3 length: 15 amino acids. The CDR3 bases are TGTGCCAGCAGTCTCCGACTAGCGGGGGAAGAGACCCAGTACTTC. Translated, it gives CASSLRLAGEETQYF.